This TCR beta chain is drawn from a study of T cells after yellow fever vaccination. About the study: SMART-Seq v4 Ultra Low Input served to prepare low-cell-number fractions. Study results and limitations: From the bulk population, abundant clonotypes could contaminate and appear within FACS-sorted repertoires. Subsequent to the booster, the majority of primary-vaccination clones reappeared (roughly 96% CD4, approximately 90% CD8).

With 1 base removed from V and 0 bases from J, the gap between germline ends came to 7 bases. Germline CDR1 and CDR2: SGHRS and YFSETQ. The CDR3 totals 14 residues. Template-switching 5'RACE yielded the TCR cDNA; a universal primer site and UMIs were added in the process. TCRdb re-derived calls from the 5' RACE reads in MiXCR, one entry per CDR3 protein. This table holds 340,000 or so distinct CDR3 sequences, around 12% found once. As concerns this clonotype: The antigen remains unidentified.

This clonotype originated in a man aged 18 to 30 who received the YFV17D yellow fever vaccine. Sample: CD4+ T cells sorted from PBMCs, taken 15 days after the yellow fever booster vaccination. V is TRBV5-1 and J is TRBJ1-2; tentatively, D is TRBD1 (5 bases). The CDR3: CASSLSRANYGYTF. Here the CDR3 DNA reads TGCGCCAGCAGCTTGAGCAGGGCTAACTATGGCTACACCTTC.